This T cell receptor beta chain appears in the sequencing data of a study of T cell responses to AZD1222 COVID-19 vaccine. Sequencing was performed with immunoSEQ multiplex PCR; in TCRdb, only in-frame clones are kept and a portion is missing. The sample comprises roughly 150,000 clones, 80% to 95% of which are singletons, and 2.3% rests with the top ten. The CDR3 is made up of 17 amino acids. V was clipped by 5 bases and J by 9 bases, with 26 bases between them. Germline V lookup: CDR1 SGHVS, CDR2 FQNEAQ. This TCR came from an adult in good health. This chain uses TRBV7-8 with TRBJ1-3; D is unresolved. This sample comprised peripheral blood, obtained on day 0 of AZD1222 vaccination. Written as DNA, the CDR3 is TGTGCCAGCAGCGTTCTGTCATTAGGGCAGCGCCCGGCCACCATATATTTT. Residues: CASSVLSLGQRPATIYF. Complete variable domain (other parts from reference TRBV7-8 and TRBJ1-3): GAGVSQSPRYKVAKRGQDVALRCDPISGHVSLFWYQQALGQGPEFLTYFQNEAQLDKSGLPSDRFFAERPEGSVSTLKIQRTQQEDSAVYLCASSVLSLGQRPATIYFGEGSWLTVV.